The next 28 T cell receptor beta chains were all read from a single sample in a study of vaccination and CD4 T cells after COVID-19. The sample's time point: late sampling 161 to 241 days after vaccination in a few convalescent patients. The treatment here: approximately nine-day PBMC culture with coronavirus spike peptide pools or control peptides (ViraFEST assay). The antigens these receptors bind are not known. Sequenced with the Oncomine TCR Beta short-read assay was DNA taken from cultured CD4+ T cells. In TCRdb, the PCR reads were re-called with MiXCR into one record per CDR3 protein. Among around 26,000 distinct CDR3 sequences listed, 35% to 50% were seen once. The source was CD4+ T cells from blood, cultured in vitro, collected about 7 months after SARS-CoV-2 vaccination. These receptors originate from a human donor who had recovered from COVID-19.

This clonotype was recorded once. The genes are TRBV28 and TRBJ2-3; D unresolved. Germline CDR1 is MDHEN and CDR2 is SYDVKM. Trimming removed 2 bases at V and 6 bases at J, with 6 bases between. The CDR3 covers 12 residues. This chain's CDR3 is CASSLLSDTQYF. The CDR3 DNA reads TGTGCCAGCAGTTTACTCTCGGATACGCAGTATTTT. The full variable domain, rest sourced from reference TRBV28 and TRBJ2-3, is DVKVTQSSRYLVKRTGEKVFLECVQDMDHENMFWYRQDPGLGLRLIYFSYDVKMKEKGDIPEGYSVSREKKERFSLILESASTNQTSMYLCASSLLSDTQYFGPGTRLTVL.

By share of the sample, this clonotype is medium-sized (0.01 to 0.1%). V and J are TRBV20-1 and TRBJ2-5; 10 bases align to TRBD2. V shed 4 bases, J shed 2 bases, and the junction held 10 bases outside the gene matches. The CDR3 runs 16 residues. Germline lookup yields CDR1 DFQATT and CDR2 SNEGSKA (reference sequence). The CDR3, as DNA: TGCAGTGCTAAACCCCAGGGACTAGCGAAACAAGAGACCCAGTACTTC. It specifies CSAKPQGLAKQETQYF.

In its sample, this clonotype was seen a few times. The V gene is TRBV20-1, the J gene TRBJ2-5; 8 bases match TRBD2. The CDR3 is made up of 14 amino acids. Trimming removed 6 bases from V and 2 bases from J; junction bases left unmatched: 8. Germline V CDR1 and CDR2: DFQATT, SNEGSKA (reference sequence). The CDR3 DNA follows: TGCAGTGCCCGGGGACTAGTGCAGCAAGAGACCCAGTACTTC. Amino acid sequence: CSARGLVQQETQYF.

The chain links TRBV5-6 to TRBJ1-2, with D tentatively TRBD1 (5 bases). CDR1 is SGHDT and CDR2 is YYEEEE in the germline V gene. This CDR3 contains 15 residues. Trimming took 3 bases from V and 1 from J, leaving 13 bases between them. The CDR3, as DNA: TGTGCCAGCAGCTACGGGACGGTGGTTAACTATGGCTACACCTTC. This sequence encodes CASSYGTVVNYGYTF.

The genes are TRBV20-1 and TRBJ1-5, with D tentatively TRBD1 (5 bases). Trimming left V 1 base short and J 3 bases short, with 16 bases between. This CDR3 has 16 residues. Per germline, CDR1 DFQATT and CDR2 SNEGSKA (reference sequence). The CDR3 DNA follows: TGCAGTGCTAGAGGCCGTTTTTGGGGGGTCAATCAGCCCCAGCATTTT. Translating it yields CSARGRFWGVNQPQHF.

The V gene is TRBV14, the J gene TRBJ2-6; D not resolved. Germline loops: CDR1 SGHDN, CDR2 FVKESK. The CDR3 contains 17 residues. Between the trimmed V and J ends, which lost 1 base and 0 bases, there was a span of 10 bases. CDR3 coding DNA: TGTGCCAGCAGCCAAGGGGTAAGGCGCTCTGGGGCCAACGTCCTGACTTTC. It is translated as CASSQGVRRSGANVLTF.

The genes are TRBV5-6 and TRBJ2-5; 7 bases fit TRBD1. This CDR3 comprises 13 residues. V dropped 5 bases and J dropped 5; count of bases not matched to a gene: 6. Germline V gives CDR1 SGHDT, CDR2 YYEEEE. CDR3 nucleotide sequence: TGTGCCAGCAGTCGGGGACAGTGGGAGACCCAGTACTTC. The encoded protein is CASSRGQWETQYF.

The V call is TRBV7-3, the J call TRBJ1-2; D call uncertain. V dropped 1 base and J dropped 1 base, with 13 bases sitting between them. Germline V gene data show CDR1 as SGHTA and CDR2 as FQGTGA. CDR3 length: 16 residues. CDR3 loop: CASSLSKGESNYGYTF. Here the CDR3 DNA reads TGTGCCAGCAGCTTAAGCAAGGGAGAAAGTAACTATGGCTACACCTTC.

In this sample, this clonotype turned up a few times. The genes are TRBV25-1 and TRBJ2-7, with 11 nucleotides matching TRBD1. Germline values: CDR1 MGHDK, CDR2 SYGVNS. V gave up 4 bases and J gave up 4 bases; unmatched junction bases: 3. The CDR3 runs 14 residues. The chain's CDR3 is CASSGWDRGYEQYF. Written as DNA, the CDR3 is TGTGCCAGCAGTGGCTGGGACAGGGGGTACGAGCAGTACTTC.

This clonotype was found a few times. The chain is built from TRBV20-1 and TRBJ1-1; no clear D. V was clipped by 5 bases and J by 2 bases, with 18 bases between them. Per germline, CDR1 DFQATT and CDR2 SNEGSKA (reference sequence). This CDR3 spans 15 amino acids. The DNA for the CDR3 is TGCAGTGCTGATATATCCCACAAGGAAAACACTGAAGCTTTCTTT. It translates to CSADISHKENTEAFF.

The chain carries TRBV25-1 and TRBJ1-1; 8 nucleotides match TRBD1. Germline-derived CDR1 and CDR2 are MGHDK and SYGVNS. The CDR3 spans 18 residues. After removal of 0 bases from V and 1 base from J, the junction contained 10 bases not matched to a gene. The CDR3 DNA reads as TGTGCCAGCAGTGAATATATTGGTCTACAGGGGGGGAACACTGAAGCTTTCTTT. It is translated as CASSEYIGLQGGNTEAFF. The full variable domain, its missing parts supplied by reference TRBV25-1 and TRBJ1-1, is EADIYQTPRYLVIGTGKKITLECSQTMGHDKMYWYQQDPGMELHLIHYSYGVNSTEKGDLSSESTVSRIRTEHFPLTLESARPSHTSQYLCASSEYIGLQGGNTEAFFGQGTRLTVV.

The V call is TRBV6-2 or TRBV6-3, the J call TRBJ2-2; D gene uncertain. The V end lost 6 bases, the J end lost 4 bases, and 9 bases lay between the germline ends. The germline V gene has CDR1 MNHEY and CDR2 SVGEGT. The CDR3 spans 13 residues. DNA for the CDR3: TGTGCCAGCAGACAACCCCCCACCGGGGAGCTGTTTTTT. As protein: CASRQPPTGELFF.

The V and J genes are TRBV4-2 and TRBJ1-5, with 8 bases fitting TRBD1. With 0 bases clipped from V and 6 bases from J, the junction kept 7 bases outside the gene matches. Germline CDR1 and CDR2: LGHNA and YNFKEQ. The CDR3 has 16 amino acids. DNA of the CDR3: TGTGCCAGCAGCCAAGAGGACAGGGTAAAGGGTCAGCCCCAGCATTTT. This sequence encodes CASSQEDRVKGQPQHF.

This chain uses TRBV28 with TRBJ2-7, with D perhaps assigned TRBD1 or TRBD2 (5 bases each). Per the germline V gene, CDR1 is MDHEN and CDR2 is SYDVKM. This CDR3 contains 15 residues. The germline V and J ends were trimmed by 6 bases and 4 bases, with 19 bases remaining between them. CDR3 protein: CASRASGPGAYEQYF. The CDR3 nucleotides are TGTGCCAGCAGGGCGAGTGGTCCCGGGGCTTACGAGCAGTACTTC.

This chain joins TRBV25-1 and TRBJ2-3; 7 nucleotides match TRBD1. J gave up 1 base and V 7 bases, and 8 bases lay outside the gene matches. From germline, CDR1 is MGHDK and CDR2 SYGVNS. The CDR3 extends over 15 amino acids. The CDR3 DNA is TGTGCCAGCAAAGGTCAAGGGGGCGGCACAGATACGCAGTATTTT. It yields the protein CASKGQGGGTDTQYF.

This clonotype has more than one count but fewer than ten. The rearrangement links TRBV7-2 to TRBJ1-2; D is possibly TRBD1 (5 bases). Germline V gives CDR1 SGHTA, CDR2 FQGNSA. Deletions cut 3 bases from V and 0 bases from J, with 11 bases between. The CDR3 spans 15 residues. DNA for the CDR3: TGTGCCAGCAGCTTTAGGGACGGCACTAACTATGGCTACACCTTC. Translating gives CASSFRDGTNYGYTF. The variable domain in full, with the rest retrieved from reference TRBV7-2 and TRBJ1-2, is GAGVSQSPSNKVTEKGKDVELRCDPISGHTALYWYRQSLGQGLEFLIYFQGNSAPDKSGLPSDRFSAERTGGSVSTLTIQRTQQEDSAVYLCASSFRDGTNYGYTFGSGTRLTVV.

This sequence joins TRBV20-1 and TRBJ2-7, with no clear D. CDR1 is DFQATT and CDR2 is SNEGSKA in the germline V gene (reference sequence). CDR3 length equals 14 residues. V was pared by 2 bases and J by 2 bases, with 13 bases between. CDR3 region: CSARSNSQTYEQYF. In nucleotides, the CDR3 is TGCAGTGCTAGATCGAACAGCCAAACCTACGAGCAGTACTTC.

V gene TRBV7-9 combines with J gene TRBJ2-7; 7 positions agree with TRBD1. Germline-derived CDR1 and CDR2 are SEHNR and FQNEAQ (reference sequence). The CDR3 is 11 amino acids. Trimming cost V 7 bases and J 5 bases; bases outside gene matches: 2. CDR3 region: CASTGGNEQYF. CDR3 sequence (DNA): TGTGCCAGCACAGGGGGTAACGAGCAGTACTTC.

J is TRBJ2-7 and V is TRBV15; 7 bases line up with TRBD2. V lost 1 base, J lost 3 bases, and 6 bases stayed unmatched. This CDR3 region has 15 residues. Germline CDR1 LNHNV, CDR2 YYDKDF (reference sequence). The CDR3 sequence is CATSRGAGVNYEQYF. For the CDR3, the DNA is TGTGCCACCAGCAGAGGGGCGGGAGTGAACTACGAGCAGTACTTC.

This clonotype was counted a few times. The chain has TRBV12-3 or TRBV12-4 and TRBJ2-7; D not resolved. The V end was cut by 6 bases, the J end by 2 bases, with 8 bases between. The CDR3 spans 12 residues. The CDR3 sequence is CASRQTAYEQYF. The CDR3 coding sequence is TGTGCCAGCAGACAAACCGCCTACGAGCAGTACTTC.

This clonotype has a handful of counts. This chain connects TRBV27 to TRBJ2-5; 8 bases align to TRBD2. CDR1 is MNHEY, CDR2 SMNVEV, per germline (reference sequence). Germline trimming cut 8 bases from V and 9 bases from J; bases unmatched to any gene: 17. This CDR3 is built from 15 residues. This chain's CDR3 is CASGKAGDYSPAQYF. CDR3 sequence (DNA): TGTGCCAGCGGTAAAGCGGGAGACTACTCCCCGGCCCAGTACTTC.

By proportion, this clonotype is medium-sized. The chain has TRBV5-4 and TRBJ2-7; the D is unclear. There are 14 residues in the CDR3. V was cut by 4 bases and J by 6 bases, with 17 bases left in between. Per the germline V gene, CDR1 is SGHNT and CDR2 is YYREEE (reference sequence). The CDR3 here is CASSPQQAPGEQYF. CDR3 sequence (DNA): TGTGCCAGCAGCCCCCAGCAGGCCCCGGGCGAGCAGTACTTC.

The chain couples TRBV7-6 to TRBJ1-2, with 7 bases aligning to TRBD1. The ends lost 5 bases at V and 4 bases at J; junction bases unmatched: 7. The CDR3 extends over 14 amino acids. In germline, CDR1 is SGHVS, CDR2 FNYEAQ. In DNA form, the CDR3 reads TGTGCCAGCAGCCCTACAGGGGAGGCCTATGGCTACACCTTC. Its protein product is CASSPTGEAYGYTF.

CDR3 in amino acids: CSATRDRDGTDTQYF. In DNA, the CDR3 is TGCAGTGCAACCCGGGACAGGGATGGCACAGATACGCAGTATTTT. The chain recombines TRBV20-1 with TRBJ2-3; 9 bases line up with TRBD1. J lost 1 base, V lost 6 bases, and 8 bases had no gene match. This CDR3 region has 15 residues. CDR1 and CDR2 from the germline V gene are DFQATT and SNEGSKA (reference sequence).

The chain employs TRBV27 and TRBJ2-7; 12 bases align to TRBD2. In germline, CDR1 is MNHEY, CDR2 SMNVEV (reference sequence). This CDR3 is 16 amino acids long. V shed 5 bases, J shed 2 bases, and the junction held 7 bases outside the gene matches. CDR3 amino acids: CASSLRLAGAAYEQYF. CDR3 DNA sequence: TGTGCCAGCAGTCTCCGACTAGCGGGAGCAGCCTACGAGCAGTACTTC.

This clonotype is labeled as medium-sized (0.01 to 0.1%). The chain combines TRBV6-1 with TRBJ2-7; TRBD2 matches 8 bases. The CDR3 is 15 residues long. V gave up 6 bases and J gave up 4 bases; unmatched junction bases: 11. Germline V gene sequence: CDR1 MNHNS, CDR2 SASEGT. CDR3 DNA: TGTGCCAGCAGCCCCGAGACGGGAGGGAGTTACGAGCAGTACTTC. Translation gives CASSPETGGSYEQYF.

This clonotype was observed a handful of times. V and J are TRBV7-2 and TRBJ2-7; a possible D gene is TRBD1 (6 bases). The V gene's germline CDR1 is SGHTA and CDR2 FQGNSA. The CDR3 has 13 residues. V was clipped by 3 bases and J by 5 bases, with 11 bases between them. CDR3 sequence (DNA): TGTGCCAGCAGCTTCACAGGGTTCCACGAGCAGTACTTC. Protein sequence: CASSFTGFHEQYF.

The chain is built from TRBV11-3 and TRBJ1-5; maybe TRBD1 (6 bases). The CDR3 runs 15 residues. The V end lost 4 bases, the J end lost 1 base, and 11 bases lay between the germline ends. CDR1 SGHNT and CDR2 YENEEA come from the germline V gene. The CDR3 region has the DNA TGTGCCAGCAGCTCATGGGGACAAAGCAATCAGCCCCAGCATTTT. Protein: CASSSWGQSNQPQHF.